A selection of T cell receptor beta chains follows, all from one sample in a study of blood T cells in healthy people across ages. TCRdb re-derived calls from the 5' RACE reads in MiXCR, one entry per CDR3 protein. The table has some 1.8 million distinct CDR3 sequences, around 42% seen once. Sequenced sample: blood. These receptors all come from a human donor in good health. Both conserved end residues are part of each CDR3. A D gene is named only where the DNA matches it firmly. A clone size is listed for some rows: how often the clone was seen (once, few, many), or a class if it is expanded.

J | size | D | V | DNA | CDR3
TRBJ2-7 | - | - | TRBV4-1 | TGCGCCAGCAACCACCTATTTAGTGGTACCTACGAGCAGTACTTC | CASNHLFSGTYEQYF
TRBJ2-5 | few | - | TRBV20-1 | TGCAGTGCCCAAGAAGGACGGTTGGGGACCCAGTACTTC | CSAQEGRLGTQYF
TRBJ2-1 | many | TRBD1 | TRBV5-1 | TGCGCCAGCAGCGAACGGACAGGGGCCTACAATGAGCAGTTCTTC | CASSERTGAYNEQFF
TRBJ1-5 | - | TRBD1 | TRBV7-2 | TGTGCCAGCAGCGATCTGGGACAGGTCTATCAGCCCCAGCATTTT | CASSDLGQVYQPQHF
TRBJ1-2 | few | - | TRBV7-9 | TGTGCCAGCAGCCCCCGACAGTTCTATGGCTACACCTTC | CASSPRQFYGYTF
TRBJ2-1 | - | - | TRBV10-3 | TGTGCCATCAGTGGGGGGGACAATGAGCAGTTCTTC | CAISGGDNEQFF
TRBJ2-2 | - | - | TRBV27 | TGTGCCAGCAGAATTAGCTTTCTGAACACCGGGGAGCTGTTTTTT | CASRISFLNTGELFF
TRBJ2-7 | - | - | TRBV7-9 | TGTGCCAGCAGCTTAGATATGGGAGGTAATGAGCAGTACTTC | CASSLDMGGNEQYF
TRBJ2-7 | - | TRBD1 | TRBV3-1 | TGTGCCAGCAGCCTGAGGGACAGGAGACACTACGAGCAGTACTTC | CASSLRDRRHYEQYF
TRBJ2-1 | - | - | TRBV4-1 | TGCGCCAGCAGCCAAATCGGGACCCCAAATGAGCAGTTCTTC | CASSQIGTPNEQFF
TRBJ2-5 | few | - | TRBV5-1 | TGCGCCAGCAGTTCGGGCTCTGTCGTCCAAGAGACCCAGTACTTC | CASSSGSVVQETQYF
TRBJ2-1 | few | - | TRBV15 | TGTGCCACCAGCAGAACGACGGAAACCTACAATGAGCAGTTCTTC | CATSRTTETYNEQFF
TRBJ1-2 | few | TRBD1 | TRBV15 | TGTGCCACCAGCAGAGAGGACAGGGGGAACTATGGCTACACCTTC | CATSREDRGNYGYTF
TRBJ1-1 | - | TRBD1 | TRBV5-4 | TGTGCCAGCAGCCCCCGACAGGGCATTACTGAAGCTTTCTTT | CASSPRQGITEAFF
TRBJ2-1 | - | TRBD2 | TRBV5-1 | TGCGCCGGCACCCCGACTAGCGGGGGCTACAATGAGCAGTTCTTC | CAGTPTSGGYNEQFF
TRBJ2-4 | - | TRBD1 | TRBV7-9 | TGTGCCAGCAGCTCCGGAGCCCGGGGACAGGTGAACATTCAGTACTTC | CASSSGARGQVNIQYF
TRBJ2-7 | few | - | TRBV6-6 | TGTGCCAGCAGTTACTTCAACGAGCAGTACTTC | CASSYFNEQYF
TRBJ1-4 | few | - | TRBV7-2 | TGTGCCAGCAGCTTAGACCACAACCCCGGTGAAAAACTGTTTTTT | CASSLDHNPGEKLFF
TRBJ2-5 | - | - | TRBV4-3 | TGCGCCAGCAGCCAAGATCTTGGCTGGAACGAGTACTTC | CASSQDLGWNEYF
TRBJ2-7 | few | - | TRBV27 | TGTGCCAGCAGTCCTCGGACAGACCTCTCCTACGAGCAGTACTTC | CASSPRTDLSYEQYF
TRBJ1-2 | few | - | TRBV4-2 | TGTGCCAGCAGCCAAGATATACCAGCAGCTGGAAGGCGGGACTATGGCTACACCTTC | CASSQDIPAAGRRDYGYTF
TRBJ2-5 | - | TRBD2 | TRBV5-1 | TGCGCCAGCAGCGTCTCCCCCGGAGCGGGAGTCTTGGAGACCCAGTACTTC | CASSVSPGAGVLETQYF
TRBJ2-1 | few | - | TRBV4-2 | TGTGCCAGCAGCCCCCCCCGGGACGGATACAATGAGCGGTTCTTC | CASSPPRDGYNERFF
TRBJ1-2 | once | TRBD1 | TRBV5-1 | TGCGCCAGCAGCGTATCCGGGACAGGGAGGGGCTACACCTTC | CASSVSGTGRGYTF
TRBJ2-1 | - | - | TRBV27 | TGTGCCAGCAGTGCCGGGGGGCCTCACTACAATGAGCAGTTCTTC | CASSAGGPHYNEQFF
TRBJ2-5 | many | - | TRBV2 | TGTGCCAGCACGCTCCGGGAGACCCAGTACTTC | CASTLRETQYF
TRBJ2-5 | many | - | TRBV4-2 | TGTGCCAGCAGCCAAGGGTCCCAAGTATTCCAAGAGACCCAGTACTTC | CASSQGSQVFQETQYF
TRBJ1-2 | - | - | TRBV28 | TGTGCCAGCGTTCAACCTAACTATGGCTACACCTTC | CASVQPNYGYTF
TRBJ2-3 | - | - | TRBV5-1 | TGCGTCAGCAGCGAAGTGGGGGACTCAAGCACAGATACGCAGTATTTT | CVSSEVGDSSTDTQYF
TRBJ2-7 | - | - | TRBV27 | TGTGCCAGCACTACGAGGGCAGGGGTGGGGGAGCAGTACTTC | CASTTRAGVGEQYF
TRBJ2-6 | few | - | TRBV6-6 | TGTGCCAGCAGTTACTGGGATGGTGGGGCCAACGTCCTGACTTTC | CASSYWDGGANVLTF
TRBJ2-1 | - | TRBD1 | TRBV7-2 | TGTGCCAGCAGCTTAGGAGGCTGGGACAGCTACAATGAGCAGTTCTTC | CASSLGGWDSYNEQFF
TRBJ2-1 | - | - | TRBV29-1 | TGCAGCGTTGTTCGAATCGGGGGCTCCTACAATGAGCAGTTCTTC | CSVVRIGGSYNEQFF
TRBJ1-5 | - | - | TRBV11-1 | TGTGCCAGCAGTATCTTACAGGGTGATAGCAATCAGCCCCAGCATTTT | CASSILQGDSNQPQHF
TRBJ2-7 | - | - | TRBV27 | TGTGCCAGCAGTCCGTATCAAGAAATCTACGAGCAGTACTTC | CASSPYQEIYEQYF
TRBJ1-4 | - | - | TRBV21-1 | TGTGCCAGCAGCACCCCAGAAAAACTGTTTTTT | CASSTPEKLFF
TRBJ2-3 | many | - | TRBV4-3 | TGCGCCAGCAGCCAAGAGGGGAGGGGGAGCACAGATACGCAGTATTTT | CASSQEGRGSTDTQYF
TRBJ2-3 | - | - | TRBV15 | TGTGCCACCAGCAGAGATGAGGGGGTTGCGCAGTATTTT | CATSRDEGVAQYF
TRBJ1-2 | few | - | TRBV27 | TGTGCCAGCAGTTTATACCACCAGGATAACTATGGCTACACCTTC | CASSLYHQDNYGYTF
TRBJ2-3 | few | - | TRBV11-2 | TGTGCCAGCAGCTTAGCGCTTCAGGGGAGGGGGACAGATACGCAGTATTTT | CASSLALQGRGTDTQYF
TRBJ2-3 | - | - | TRBV12-3/TRBV12-4 | TGCGCCAGCAGTGTGGGCGGGGGCGGCCCAGATACGCAGTATTTT | CASSVGGGGPDTQYF
TRBJ2-5 | many | TRBD1 | TRBV6-5 | TGTGCCAGCAACCTACGACAGGGTTGGGGACAAGAGACCCAGTACTTC | CASNLRQGWGQETQYF
TRBJ2-1 | - | - | TRBV27 | TGTGCCAGCAGTTTATTGGCAGACGACTACTACAATGAGCAGTTCTTC | CASSLLADDYYNEQFF
TRBJ2-3 | - | TRBD1 | TRBV20-1 | TGCAGTGCTAGAGATCTAGGATTCGGGACAGGGGGCACAGATACGCAGTATTTT | CSARDLGFGTGGTDTQYF
TRBJ2-7 | - | - | TRBV4-3 | TGCGCCAGCAGCCAAGATACCTCTCAAACCTACGAGCAGGACTTC | CASSQDTSQTYEQDF
TRBJ2-7 | - | - | TRBV29-1 | TGCAGCGCCAAAGGTAATCCCGGGCACGAACAGTACTTC | CSAKGNPGHEQYF
TRBJ1-4 | few | TRBD1 | TRBV11-2 | TGTGCCAGCAGCTTTCGGGGACAGGGTAGCGAAAAACTGTTTTTT | CASSFRGQGSEKLFF
TRBJ2-1 | few | TRBD2 | TRBV4-1 | TGCGCCAGCAGCCGCCCACTCGCGGGGGTATACAATGAGCAGTTCTTC | CASSRPLAGVYNEQFF
TRBJ1-2 | - | TRBD1 | TRBV20-1 | TGCAGTGCTAGAGCACAGGGGGACTATGGCTACACCTTC | CSARAQGDYGYTF
TRBJ2-7 | - | - | TRBV6-2/TRBV6-3 | TGTGCCAGCAGTTCGGGATCATCGCGCTACGAGCAGTACTTC | CASSSGSSRYEQYF
TRBJ2-5 | - | TRBD1 | TRBV9 | TGTGCCAGCAGCCCTCTGGGACAGGGGGAGACCCAGTACTTC | CASSPLGQGETQYF
TRBJ1-5 | once | - | TRBV6-1 | TGTGCCAGCAGTGAATCTGAGGGGTATTATAGCAATCAGCCCCAGCATTTT | CASSESEGYYSNQPQHF